The source of this T cell receptor (beta chain) is a study of cytomegalovirus exposure and HLA in healthy donors. Study results and caveats: One later analysis, an examination of the 100 to 150 validation repertoires, found that first-cohort TCR clusters tended to co-occur in them.

Using immunoSEQ multiplex PCR, the repertoire was profiled, and TCRdb retains in-frame clones only, with some absent. The data contain 50,000 or so clones, 91% of them singletons. V was trimmed by 2 bases and J by 4 bases, leaving 20 bases between them. Germline V lookup: CDR1 MNHEY, CDR2 SMNVEV (reference sequence). The CDR3 loop spans 18 amino acids. With regard to this clone: Its matching antigen is unknown.

The sequence was collected from a woman in her thirties in good health and CMV-seronegative. The sequenced material came from PBMCs. This chain uses TRBV27 with TRBJ2-2; D might be TRBD2 (7 bases). For the CDR3, the DNA is TGTGCCAGCAGTTTAATGGGTATCGGGGGGCGCGGCACCGGGGAGCTGTTTTTT. Its protein product is CASSLMGIGGRGTGELFF.